This T cell receptor beta chain was documented in a study of T cells after posttransplantation cyclophosphamide. The count of this clone is one. No antigen is known for it. The CDR3 extends over 14 amino acids. Trimming stripped 5 bases from V and 5 bases from J, with 16 bases between. The germline V gene has CDR1 SGHTA and CDR2 FQGTGA. General observations from the study: Skin or GI-infiltrating T cells shared few TRB sequences with blood.

The method was immunoSEQ multiplex PCR; TCRdb's version includes in-frame clones alone and lacks a portion of them. The sample lists tens of thousands of clones, roughly 95% occurring once. The chain uses TRBV7-3 and TRBJ2-7, with unresolved D. The specimen was PBMCs. The TCR sequence derives from a woman aged 25 to 39 in good health and a related stem cell transplant donor. CDR3 bases: TGTGCCAGCAGCCCCCGGCCGGGCAACCACGAGCAGTACTTC. Amino acids: CASSPRPGNHEQYF.